This is a list of T cell receptor beta chains from one sample in a study of cytomegalovirus exposure and HLA in healthy donors. Generated by immunoSEQ multiplex PCR, the TCRdb table keeps only in-frame clones and is missing some. The sample contains tens of thousands of clones, about 70% of which appear only once. Sample: PBMCs. All receptors derive from a woman in her twenties or thirties in good health and CMV-seropositive. Each CDR3 is given with its conserved first and last residue. The D gene is left open where the match is weak. The size entry is marked missing in some rows and otherwise reads once, few, many or a size class.

TRBV7-9	TRBJ1-4	NA	TRBD1	TGTGCCAGCAGCAGGGGGCAGGCTAATGAAAAACTGTTTTTT	CASSRGQANEKLFF
TRBV28	TRBJ1-5	NA	TRBD1	TGTGCCAGCAGGCGGGACAGGGCCTCAGGGCCCCAGCATTTT	CASRRDRASGPQHF
TRBV28	TRBJ2-1	few	TRBD2	TGTGCCACCCAAGCGGGAAGCAATGAGCAGTTCTTC	CATQAGSNEQFF
TRBV7-3	TRBJ2-2	NA	NA	TGTGCCAGCAGCTTACTTCGGAACACCGGGGAGCTGTTTTTT	CASSLLRNTGELFF
TRBV6-1	TRBJ1-1	few	TRBD1	TGTGCCAGCAGTGGGGACAGGGGGAGCACTGAAGCTTTCTTT	CASSGDRGSTEAFF
TRBV9	TRBJ1-2	NA	TRBD1	TGTGCCAGCAGCGTAGGACAGGGAATGTATGGCTACACCTTC	CASSVGQGMYGYTF
TRBV30	TRBJ2-7	NA	NA	TGTGCCTGGAGACCCCAGGGTAGGGACAACTACGAGCAGTACTTC	CAWRPQGRDNYEQYF
TRBV5-1	TRBJ2-1	NA	TRBD2	TGCGCCAGCAGCCGGGGGACTAGCGGATACAATGAGCAGTTCTTC	CASSRGTSGYNEQFF
TRBV7-9	TRBJ2-7	few	NA	TGTGCCAGCAGCGATCAGACACATGTTTTGGAGCAGTACTTC	CASSDQTHVLEQYF
TRBV5-6	TRBJ2-5	NA	NA	TGTGCCAGCAGCTACCGGACGGTGGGGAGGAAAGAGACCCAGTACTTC	CASSYRTVGRKETQYF
TRBV25-1	TRBJ1-1	few	TRBD1	TGTGCCAGCAGTACCGGGACAGGGGACACTGAAGCTTTCTTT	CASSTGTGDTEAFF
TRBV20-1	TRBJ2-3	NA	NA	TGCAGTGCCAAACTCTCAGATACGCAGTATTTT	CSAKLSDTQYF
TRBV28	TRBJ1-4	NA	TRBD1	TGTGCCAGCAGTAACCAAGGGACAGGTTTGAGTGAAAAACTGTTTTTT	CASSNQGTGLSEKLFF
TRBV10-3	TRBJ2-7	NA	NA	TGTGCCATCAGTGAGCCTTCGTACGAGCAGTACTTC	CAISEPSYEQYF
TRBV5-1	TRBJ2-3	NA	TRBD2	TGCGCCAGCAGCTTGGGAGTAGCGGGAGGTTCAGATACGCAGTATTTT	CASSLGVAGGSDTQYF
TRBV2	TRBJ1-5	NA	NA	TGTGCCAGCACGACTGGAGAGAATCAGCCCCAGCATTTT	CASTTGENQPQHF
TRBV7-9	TRBJ2-7	NA	NA	TGTGCCAGCAGCCCCCCCGGAGGAAACTACGAGCAGTACTTC	CASSPPGGNYEQYF
TRBV18	TRBJ2-7	NA	TRBD2	TGTGCCAGCTCACCACAGGCCGGGAGGGCCAGTTACGAGCAGTACTTC	CASSPQAGRASYEQYF
TRBV14	TRBJ2-7	NA	NA	TGTGCCAGCAGCCGTAGGGAGGGGGTATCCTACGAGCAGTACTTC	CASSRREGVSYEQYF
TRBV10-2	TRBJ2-6	NA	NA	TGCGCCAGCTCCCACAGGGCTGGGGCCAACGTCCTGACTTTC	CASSHRAGANVLTF
TRBV5-1	TRBJ1-1	NA	NA	TGCGCCAGCAGCTTGGCCCAGGTGAACACTGAAGCTTTCTTT	CASSLAQVNTEAFF
TRBV28	TRBJ2-7	NA	NA	TGTGCCAGCAGTTCCGGGACAGGGACTAGAGACGAGCAGTACTTC	CASSSGTGTRDEQYF
TRBV10-1	TRBJ2-7	NA	NA	TGCGCCAGCAGTGTCCAACAGGGCGACGAGCAGTACTTC	CASSVQQGDEQYF
TRBV6-5	TRBJ2-3	few	NA	TGTGCCAGCAGTGTCCGAGGAGGGGAAACAGATACGCAGTATTTT	CASSVRGGETDTQYF
TRBV7-9	TRBJ1-1	NA	TRBD1	TGTGCCAGCAGCTCCGATAACAGGGGGCACACTGAAGCTTTCTTT	CASSSDNRGHTEAFF
TRBV15	TRBJ1-1	NA	TRBD1	TGTGCCACCAGCAGAGACAGGGGGCCAGAACGGGAAGCTTTCTTT	CATSRDRGPEREAFF
TRBV6-6	TRBJ1-1	NA	TRBD1	TGTGCCAGCAAACTCCGGGACAGGTATTCGGAAGCTTTCTTT	CASKLRDRYSEAFF
TRBV30	TRBJ2-1	NA	TRBD2	TGTGCCTGGGTAGGACTAGCGGACTACAATGAGCAGTTCTTC	CAWVGLADYNEQFF
TRBV6-1	TRBJ2-7	few	TRBD1	TGTGCCAGCAGTGAGGCGCACCGGGACAGGGGATACTTC	CASSEAHRDRGYF
TRBV7-9	TRBJ2-1	NA	TRBD2	TGTGCCAGCAGCTTCTCTCCCGGGAGGGCGGGGGATGAGCAGTTCTTC	CASSFSPGRAGDEQFF
TRBV5-4	TRBJ2-3	NA	NA	TGTGCCAGCAGCTTGGCGGGAGTGGGAGATACGCAGTATTTT	CASSLAGVGDTQYF
TRBV18	TRBJ2-6	NA	NA	TGTGCCAGCTCAGGTGACAGTACCTCCGGGGCCAACGTCCTGACTTTC	CASSGDSTSGANVLTF
TRBV6-5	TRBJ1-5	once	NA	TGTGCCAGCAGTCCCGGGACAAGGAATCAGCCCCAGCATTTT	CASSPGTRNQPQHF
TRBV28	TRBJ1-1	NA	NA	TGTGCCAGCTTGTTGGGGGGGGAAAGGGAAGCTTTCTTT	CASLLGGEREAFF
TRBV29-1	TRBJ1-1	few	NA	TGCAGCGGAAGGCACAGCGGCACTGAAGCTTTCTTT	CSGRHSGTEAFF
TRBV6-5	TRBJ2-5	NA	NA	TGTGCCAGCAGTAATAGCGTAGCGGAGACCCAGTACTTC	CASSNSVAETQYF
TRBV6-5	TRBJ2-3	NA	TRBD2	TGTGCCACCACGATAGCGGGAAACACAGATACGCAGTATTTT	CATTIAGNTDTQYF
TRBV6-1	TRBJ2-7	NA	TRBD1	TGTGCCAGCAGTGCCCAGGGGACAGCCTACGAGCAGTACTTC	CASSAQGTAYEQYF